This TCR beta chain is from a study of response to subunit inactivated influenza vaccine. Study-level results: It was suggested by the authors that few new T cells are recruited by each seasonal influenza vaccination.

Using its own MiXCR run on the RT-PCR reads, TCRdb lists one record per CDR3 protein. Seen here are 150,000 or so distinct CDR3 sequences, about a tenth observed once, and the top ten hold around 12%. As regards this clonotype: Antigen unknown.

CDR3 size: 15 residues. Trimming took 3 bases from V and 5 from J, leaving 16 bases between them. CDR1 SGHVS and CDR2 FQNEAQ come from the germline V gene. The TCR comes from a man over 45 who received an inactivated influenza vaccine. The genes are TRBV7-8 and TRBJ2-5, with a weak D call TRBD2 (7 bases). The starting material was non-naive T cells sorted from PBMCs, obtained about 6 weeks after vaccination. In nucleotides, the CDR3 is TGTGCCAGCAGCTTCAGAAGGGGGGGCGCGGAGACCCAGTACTTC. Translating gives CASSFRRGGAETQYF.